This T cell receptor beta chain was found in a study of CXCR3-negative and CXCR3-positive naive CD8 T cells. UMI-labeled 5' RACE yielded the TRB cDNA libraries. Using the 5' RACE reads, TCRdb records one entry per CDR3 protein without DNA. The sample's table shows about 56,000 distinct CDR3 sequences. Germline V gene sequence: CDR1 MNHEY, CDR2 SMNVEV (reference sequence). The CDR3 is made up of 16 amino acids. Study-level results: Comparison of naive cells showed more hydrophobic TRB CDR3s in CXCR3-positive than in CXCR3-negative naive cells. Diversity proved comparably high across both naive subsets and much lower in memory CD8+ cells.

As for this clonotype: The antigen is not known.

The source material was naive CXCR3+ CD8+ T cells from blood. Described subset: CD45RO-CCR7+CD27+CD95- naive CD8+ T cells expressing CXCR3 (TNR3+). The chain has TRBV27 and TRBJ1-1. This sequence was found in a human donor in good health. Some clones in this sample may be carry-over from other donors' samples. This CDR3 reads CASSLTAMAGATEAFF.